Listed here are 22 T cell receptor beta chains from one sample, sequenced in a study of PD-1 and CTLA-4 blockade in melanoma. The protocol was immunoSEQ multiplex PCR, while the TCRdb copy is restricted to in-frame clones and leaves out a portion. The sample comprises 15,000 to 20,000 clones, over 65% of which are singletons, and approximately 15% rests with the top ten. The specimen comprised CD8+ T cells from peripheral blood, sampled before anti-PD-1 treatment. The receptors stem from a human donor with melanoma.

Remarks on this clone: This sample includes further DNA sequences coding for the same CDR3. This chain uses TRBV9 with TRBJ1-5; 7 bases fit TRBD1. V shed 4 bases and J 2 bases; nucleotides not matched to a gene: 3. From germline, CDR1 is SGDLS and CDR2 YYNGEE. The CDR3 is made up of 14 amino acids. The CDR3, as DNA: TGTGCCAGCAGCTTAGGACAGGGCAATCAGCCCCAGCATTTT. Its protein is CASSLGQGNQPQHF. The full variable domain, with the rest looked up from reference TRBV9 and TRBJ1-5, is DSGVTQTPKHLITATGQRVTLRCSPRSGDLSVYWYQQSLDQGLQFLIQYYNGEERAKGNILERFSAQQFPDLHSELNLSSLELGDSALYFCASSLGQGNQPQHFGDGTRLSIL.

The rearrangement uses TRBV4-1 and TRBJ2-1, with TRBD2 identical over 9 bases. Germline V CDR1 and CDR2: MGHRA, YSYEKL. The CDR3 has 14 amino acids. V dropped 3 bases and J dropped 6; count of bases not matched to a gene: 3. CDR3 DNA: TGCGCCAGCAGCCACCTAGCGGGAAGCAATGAGCAGTTCTTC. Its translation: CASSHLAGSNEQFF.

This clone was observed a handful of times. The chain carries TRBV15 and TRBJ1-4; D perhaps matches TRBD1 (5 bases). Germline loops: CDR1 LNHNV, CDR2 YYDKDF (reference sequence). Trimming left V 5 bases short and J 5 bases short, with 15 bases between. The CDR3 is 15 residues long. The CDR3 DNA follows: TGTGCCACCAGCGGGAGCCCGGGGGAAAATGAAAAACTGTTTTTT. It specifies CATSGSPGENEKLFF.

The J gene is TRBJ1-6, the V gene TRBV18; 9 bases match TRBD1. Trimming at V came to 6 bases and at J to 2 bases, leaving 2 bases not matched to a gene. CDR3 length: 15 residues. Per the germline V gene, CDR1 is KGHSH and CDR2 is LQKENI. CDR3 bases: TGTGCCAGCTCGGGACAGGGTCCCTATAATTCACCCCTCCACTTT. Translation gives CASSGQGPYNSPLHF.

The chain combines TRBV7-8 with TRBJ1-1, with 9 positions matching TRBD1. From germline, CDR1 is SGHVS and CDR2 FQNEAQ. V lost 2 bases and J lost 3; bases outside the gene matches: 4. The CDR3 length is 15 residues. The chain's CDR3 is CASSLLGTGHTEAFF. CDR3 DNA: TGTGCCAGCAGCTTATTGGGGACAGGGCACACTGAAGCTTTCTTT.

The genes are TRBV13 and TRBJ1-3; a possible D gene is TRBD1 (6 bases). Germline CDR1 PRHDT, CDR2 FYEKMQ (reference sequence). Deletions cut 4 bases from V and 0 bases from J, with 13 bases between. The CDR3 sequence is 16 residues long. CDR3 nucleotides: TGTGCCAGCAGCTCGGACAGAACAATCTCTGGAAACACCATATATTTT. Protein product: CASSSDRTISGNTIYF.

The chain is built from TRBV5-6 and TRBJ2-5; 7 bases fit TRBD1. Germline V lookup: CDR1 SGHDT, CDR2 YYEEEE. Unmatched junction bases numbered 6, after V lost 0 bases and J lost 4 bases. The CDR3 covers 15 residues. The DNA of the CDR3 is TGTGCCAGCAGCTTGGTCCGGACAGGCCTAGAGACCCAGTACTTC. Translation gives CASSLVRTGLETQYF. The variable domain in full, completed from reference TRBV5-6 and TRBJ2-5, reads DAGVTQSPTHLIKTRGQQVTLRCSPKSGHDTVSWYQQALGQGPQFIFQYYEEEERQRGNFPDRFSGHQFPNYSSELNVNALLLGDSALYLCASSLVRTGLETQYFGPGTRLLVL.

The chain employs TRBV6-5 and TRBJ2-7; D call uncertain. CDR1 and CDR2 from the germline V gene are MNHEY and SVGAGI. Deletions cut 0 bases from V and 0 bases from J, with 3 bases between. The CDR3 loop spans 13 amino acids. The CDR3 DNA reads as TGTGCCAGCAGTTACTCCCACTCCTACGAGCAGTACTTC. This gives the protein CASSYSHSYEQYF.

This clone has only one observation. The chain carries TRBV18 and TRBJ2-7; D not resolved. With 3 bases removed from V and 4 bases from J, the gap between germline ends came to 10 bases. Germline loops: CDR1 KGHSH, CDR2 LQKENI. This CDR3 spans 13 amino acids. The CDR3 nucleotides read TGTGCCAGCTCACCTCAACCAGTTTACGAGCAGTACTTC. This sequence encodes CASSPQPVYEQYF.

By its share, this clone is medium-sized. This chain joins TRBV7-8 and TRBJ2-2; TRBD1 might be the D (5 bases). The ends were cut back, 11 bases at V and 5 bases at J, with 12 bases in the middle. This CDR3 has 12 amino acids. In germline, CDR1 is SGHVS, CDR2 FQNEAQ. CDR3 region: CALRVGTGELFF. Written as DNA, the CDR3 is TGTGCCCTCAGGGTGGGGACCGGGGAGCTGTTTTTT.

The genes are TRBV11-3 and TRBJ2-7; 7 bases are shared with TRBD1. Looked up from germline, CDR1 is SGHNT and CDR2 is YENEEA. The CDR3 extends over 14 amino acids. Losses at the gene ends were 4 bases for V and 2 bases for J; bases not matched to a gene: 5. CDR3 in DNA: TGTGCCAGCAGCTCTACAGGGGCCCCCTACGAGCAGTACTTC. It codes for CASSSTGAPYEQYF.

This chain links TRBV13 with TRBJ2-2; D perhaps matches TRBD1 (5 bases). The V end was cut by 3 bases, the J end by 2 bases, with 10 bases between. CDR1 is PRHDT, CDR2 FYEKMQ, per germline (reference sequence). This CDR3 is 15 amino acids long. The chain's CDR3 is CASSFRTTNTGELFF. CDR3 coding DNA: TGTGCCAGCAGCTTTAGGACAACTAACACCGGGGAGCTGTTTTTT.

The rearrangement joins TRBV30 to TRBJ1-4, with TRBD1 identical over 8 bases. Per germline, CDR1 GTSNPN and CDR2 SVGIG (reference sequence). The trim removed 8 bases at V and 0 bases at J, leaving 2 bases unmatched. The CDR3 runs to 13 residues. CDR3 DNA sequence: TGTGCCCAACAGGGGGCAACTAATGAAAAACTGTTTTTT. The encoded protein is CAQQGATNEKLFF. The whole variable domain, filled in from reference TRBV30 and TRBJ1-4, reads SQTIHQWPATLVQPVGSPLSLECTVEGTSNPNLYWYRQAAGRGLQLLFYSVGIGQISSEVPQNLSASRPQDRQFILSSKKLLLSDSGFYLCAQQGATNEKLFFGSGTQLSVL.

The chain joins TRBV11-2 to TRBJ2-3; D gene unclear. The ends were cut back, 1 base at V and 7 bases at J, with 15 bases in the middle. CDR3 length: 15 residues. Germline V CDR1 and CDR2: SGHAT, FQNNGV. The CDR3 reads CASSLGPRNTYTQYF. CDR3 in DNA: TGTGCCAGCAGCTTAGGTCCCCGGAACACTTATACGCAGTATTTT.

The chain has TRBV12-5 and TRBJ2-7; D gene uncertain. The CDR3 has 14 residues. Germline CDR1 and CDR2: LGHNT and FRNRAP. V dropped 7 bases and J dropped 0 bases, with 13 bases sitting between them. The CDR3 sequence: CASALSGGSYEQYF. The DNA for the CDR3 is TGTGCTAGTGCCCTATCGGGCGGCTCCTACGAGCAGTACTTC.

V is TRBV27 and J is TRBJ1-1; 11 nucleotides match TRBD1. CDR1 is MNHEY and CDR2 is SMNVEV in the germline V gene (reference sequence). V was clipped by 4 bases and J by 4 bases; unmatched bases: 2. The CDR3 extends over 14 amino acids. The DNA for the CDR3 is TGTGCCAGCAGTTCCGGGACAGGGGGCACTGAAGCTTTCTTT. The encoded protein is CASSSGTGGTEAFF.

The J gene is TRBJ1-2, the V gene TRBV29-1; D perhaps matches TRBD1 (5 bases). This CDR3 comprises 14 residues. Trimming removed 3 bases from V and 6 bases from J, with 17 bases in between. Germline V lookup: CDR1 SQVTM, CDR2 ANQGSEA. The CDR3 region is CSVEGPALGDGYTF. The CDR3 nucleotides read TGCAGCGTTGAGGGACCGGCCCTGGGGGATGGCTACACCTTC.

The count of this clone is one. The rearrangement joins TRBV19 to TRBJ2-1; D gene ambiguous. Germline values: CDR1 LNHDA, CDR2 SQIVND (reference sequence). Trimming left V 5 bases short and J 0 bases short, with 11 bases between. The CDR3 is 15 amino acids. CDR3 amino acids: CASSPARSSYNEQFF. In DNA form, the CDR3 reads TGTGCCAGTAGTCCGGCGAGGAGCTCCTACAATGAGCAGTTCTTC.

This chain joins TRBV19 and TRBJ2-7; D may be TRBD1 or TRBD2 (5 bases each). This CDR3 region has 16 residues. Per the germline V gene, CDR1 is LNHDA and CDR2 is SQIVND (reference sequence). Trimming removed 7 bases from V and 3 bases from J, with 22 bases in between. The CDR3: CASTRGARGEGYEQYF. DNA for the CDR3: TGTGCCAGTACCCGGGGAGCGAGGGGAGAGGGCTACGAGCAGTACTTC.

This clone was observed a few times. The gene calls are TRBV2 and TRBJ1-2; a possible D gene is TRBD1 (5 bases). CDR1 and CDR2 from the germline V gene are SNHLY and FYNNEI. The CDR3 length is 13 residues. With 6 bases removed from V and 6 bases from J, the gap between germline ends came to 14 bases. DNA for the CDR3: TGTGCCAGCAGAGAGGGGTTAGACGATGGCTACACCTTC. This codes for CASREGLDDGYTF.

This clone has only one observation. V usage is TRBV6-5 and J usage is TRBJ2-1, with 8 positions matching TRBD1. The CDR3 contains 14 residues. J was trimmed by 8 bases and V by 2 bases; bases with no gene match: 5. The germline V gene encodes CDR1 MNHEY and CDR2 SVGAGI. The CDR3 sequence is CASSYAGGGYEQFF. CDR3 bases: TGTGCCAGCAGTTACGCAGGGGGCGGATATGAGCAGTTCTTC.

This clone has a single count. The gene calls are TRBV5-4 and TRBJ1-1; the match to TRBD1 covers 10 bases. The ends lost 4 bases at V and 7 bases at J; junction bases unmatched: 7. CDR1 is SGHNT and CDR2 is YYREEE in the germline V gene (reference sequence). The length of the CDR3 is 14 residues. The CDR3 DNA follows: TGTGCCAGCAGCCCCTTGGGACAGGGGTTTGAAGCTTTCTTT. Translating it yields CASSPLGQGFEAFF.